A single sample is the source of the 10 T cell receptor beta chains below, sequenced in a study of cytomegalovirus exposure and HLA in healthy donors. The PCR made use of 60 Vbeta and 13 Jbeta primers. The assay was immunoSEQ multiplex PCR, and TCRdb's table has in-frame clones only and misses some. This sample has around 88,000 clones, with approximately 74% found just once. Material for sequencing was PBMCs. These receptors came from a male donor in good health and CMV-seronegative.

V usage is TRBV10-3 and J usage is TRBJ2-5, with 7 nucleotides matching TRBD1. The CDR3 covers 13 residues. The trim removed 8 bases at V and 5 bases at J, leaving 8 bases unmatched. Germline V gene sequence: CDR1 ENHRY, CDR2 SYGVKD. The CDR3 sequence is CAIRTGPGETQYF. CDR3 DNA: TGTGCCATCCGGACAGGACCCGGGGAGACCCAGTACTTC.

The chain employs TRBV27 and TRBJ2-2, with D possibly being TRBD2 (6 bases). The CDR3 consists of 15 residues. V was clipped by 6 bases and J by 4 bases, with 15 bases between them. The germline V gene encodes CDR1 MNHEY and CDR2 SMNVEV (reference sequence). The CDR3 nucleotides are TGTGCCAGCAGGGACCCGGGACTTCTCACCGGGGAGCTGTTTTTT. It codes for CASRDPGLLTGELFF.

V is TRBV14 and J is TRBJ2-3, with D possibly matching TRBD2 (6 bases). From germline, CDR1 is SGHDN and CDR2 FVKESK. This CDR3 is built from 15 residues. Trimming removed 4 bases from V and 0 bases from J, with 11 bases in between. This chain's CDR3 is CASSPISGSTDTQYF. The CDR3 DNA reads as TGTGCCAGCAGCCCAATAAGCGGGAGCACAGATACGCAGTATTTT.

V and J are TRBV10-3 and TRBJ2-7; possible D gene TRBD2, 5 bases. The CDR3 sequence is 13 residues long. Germline CDR1 ENHRY, CDR2 SYGVKD. V lost 4 bases to trimming and J lost 5 bases, with 12 bases between them. The CDR3 spells CAISAGKGNEQYF. The DNA of the CDR3 is TGTGCCATCAGTGCCGGGAAGGGCAACGAGCAGTACTTC.

The rearrangement links TRBV28 to TRBJ1-1; no reliable D call. The CDR3 runs to 13 residues. Trimming cost V 1 base and J 5 bases, with 8 bases left between them. Germline assignment: CDR1 MDHEN and CDR2 SYDVKM. CDR3 protein: CASSLSIRTEAFF. In DNA form, the CDR3 reads TGTGCCAGCAGTTTATCGATTCGGACTGAAGCTTTCTTT. The full variable domain, in which reference TRBV28 and TRBJ1-1 provide the parts outside the CDR3, is DVKVTQSSRYLVKRTGEKVFLECVQDMDHENMFWYRQDPGLGLRLIYFSYDVKMKEKGDIPEGYSVSREKKERFSLILESASTNQTSMYLCASSLSIRTEAFFGQGTRLTVV.

This chain links TRBV10-2 with TRBJ2-3; 7 nucleotides align to TRBD2. The CDR3 spans 13 residues. J lost 4 bases, V lost 6 bases, and 4 bases had no gene match. Looked up from germline, CDR1 is WSHSY and CDR2 is SAAADI. The CDR3 here is CASSSGGPDTQYF. The CDR3 DNA sequence: TGCGCCAGCAGCTCGGGAGGTCCAGATACGCAGTATTTT.

This clone was detected only a few times. The chain carries TRBV7-9 and TRBJ1-1; 11 nucleotides line up with TRBD1. Trimming took 0 bases from V and 6 from J; bases not matched to a gene: 6. This CDR3 region has 16 residues. Germline CDR1 and CDR2: SEHNR and FQNEAQ (reference sequence). CDR3 loop: CASSLATGTGGSEAFF. In nucleotides, the CDR3 is TGTGCCAGCAGCTTAGCCACCGGGACAGGGGGGTCTGAAGCTTTCTTT.

This clone was detected once. The chain joins TRBV9 to TRBJ2-2; 8 nucleotides agree with TRBD1. V trimming: 7 bases; J trimming: 8 bases; junction bases outside the gene matches: 13. Looked up from germline, CDR1 is SGDLS and CDR2 is YYNGEE. The CDR3 covers 15 residues. The CDR3 region is CASSPGQARGGELFF. CDR3 nucleotides: TGTGCCAGCTCGCCGGGACAGGCCCGGGGTGGGGAGCTGTTTTTT.

The chain has TRBV13 and TRBJ2-7, with D hard to call. Germline CDR1 is PRHDT and CDR2 is FYEKMQ (reference sequence). CDR3 size: 11 residues. V shed 5 bases and J shed 4 bases, with 6 bases lying between them. This CDR3 reads CASSPNYEQYF. For the CDR3, the DNA is TGTGCCAGCAGCCCCAATTACGAGCAGTACTTC.

This chain connects TRBV7-9 to TRBJ1-5, with D possibly matching TRBD1 (6 bases). V dropped 5 bases and J dropped 0 bases, with 17 bases sitting between them. CDR1 SEHNR and CDR2 FQNEAQ come from the germline V gene (reference sequence). This CDR3 comprises 17 residues. CDR3 amino acids: CASSRAWTDNSNQPQHF. Here the CDR3 DNA reads TGTGCCAGCAGCCGCGCTTGGACAGACAATAGCAATCAGCCCCAGCATTTT.